This T cell receptor (beta chain) was identified during a study of T-cell memory formation after mild COVID-19. Constant-segment primers were used for 5'RACE, and the resulting TCR alpha and TCR beta cDNA libraries carried sample barcodes and UMIs. TCRdb recomputed calls from the 5' RACE reads with MiXCR, one row per CDR3 protein. The table shows tens of thousands of distinct CDR3 sequences, with 9.3% occurring only once. The CDR3 loop spans 13 amino acids. Trimming cost V 4 bases and J 4 bases, with 10 bases left between them. CDR1 and CDR2 from the germline V gene are KGHSH and LQKENI. This clonotype turned up a few times. Its antigen is currently unknown. Notes on the study in general: CD4+ contracting clones were mainly CM and EM; CD8+ ones, EMRA. The study detected some responding clones in pre-infection memory, suggesting cross-reactive memory joined. Clones that contracted from day 15 to 85 had balanced CD4/CD8; later expanders were CD4+ biased.

This TCR derives from an adult woman who had mild COVID-19 (a few samples of this study predate the infection). Cell type and time point are not known. The V call is TRBV18, the J call TRBJ2-5, with D uncertain. The sample comprised PBMCs or a T cell subset sorted from them (not recorded which). As DNA, the CDR3 is TGTGCCAGCTCACTCAAGGGTTCAGAGACCCAGTACTTC. It specifies CASSLKGSETQYF.